One sample yielded the 14 T cell receptor beta chains listed below, sequenced in a study of T cells in Graves' hyperthyroidism and ophthalmopathy. RNA transcripts gave rise to amplified TCR beta CDR3 regions. HTBI primers were the set used in a first-round RT-PCR of the TCR CDR3. MiXCR, run by TCRdb on the multiplex PCR reads, gives a single entry per CDR3 protein. The profile shows hundreds of thousands of distinct CDR3 sequences, approximately 25% of them singletons. Sequencing was carried out using blood. Every receptor here comes from a woman in her 30s with Graves' ophthalmopathy.

The table lists this clonotype with many counts. The chain links TRBV5-1 to TRBJ1-1; D gene unclear. Germline V gives CDR1 SGHRS, CDR2 YFSETQ. The CDR3 has 11 amino acids. V gave up 7 bases and J gave up 8 bases, with 12 bases separating them. CDR3 in amino acids: CASSTGGEAFF. In DNA form, the CDR3 reads TGCGCCAGCTCCACGGGAGGGGAAGCTTTCTTT.

There are a few counts of this clonotype. The V gene is TRBV6-1, the J gene TRBJ1-1; no clear D. The CDR3 loop spans 14 amino acids. Germline CDR1 is MNHNS and CDR2 is SASEGT. V shed 5 bases and J shed 5 bases, with 15 bases lying between them. CDR3 DNA: TGTGCCAGCAGTCCTTCCCCTGGGGTGACTGAAGCTTTCTTT. This gives the protein CASSPSPGVTEAFF.

The V gene is TRBV12-3 or TRBV12-4, the J gene TRBJ2-7, with 8 bases fitting TRBD2. CDR3 length equals 13 residues. With V trimmed by 4 bases and J by 3 bases, 2 bases remained unmatched. The CDR3 sequence: CASSYSGDYEQYF. The DNA of the CDR3 is TGTGCCAGCAGTTATAGCGGGGACTACGAGCAGTACTTC.

There are many counts of this clonotype. V and J are TRBV4-1 and TRBJ1-1, with TRBD1 as a possible D gene (6 bases). Trimming removed 3 bases from V and 3 bases from J, with 14 bases in between. Germline V gene lookup returns CDR1 MGHRA and CDR2 YSYEKL. The CDR3 consists of 15 residues. CDR3 coding DNA: TGCGCCAGCAGCCACGGGACATCGTTTTACACTGAAGCTTTCTTT. It is translated as CASSHGTSFYTEAFF.

This clonotype was seen ten or more times. The chain joins TRBV30 to TRBJ1-3; weak D call: TRBD1 (5 bases). Looked up from germline, CDR1 is GTSNPN and CDR2 is SVGIG (reference sequence). V lost 7 bases and J lost 0, with 16 bases in between. The CDR3 runs 15 residues. The CDR3 DNA follows: TGTGCCTTCAGTCAAGCAGGGTTCTCTGGAAACACCATATATTTT. Its protein product is CAFSQAGFSGNTIYF.

The chain is built from TRBV19 and TRBJ1-2; 10 nucleotides agree with TRBD1. J lost 4 bases, V lost 7 bases, and 6 bases had no gene match. This CDR3 contains 14 residues. Germline assignment: CDR1 LNHDA and CDR2 SQIVND (reference sequence). CDR3 nucleotides: TGTGCCAGTATGGGGGACAGGGGATCCTATGGCTACACCTTC. Translating gives CASMGDRGSYGYTF.

This clonotype was seen repeatedly, ten times or more. The chain employs TRBV18 and TRBJ2-7; 7 nucleotides match TRBD1. Trimming took 1 base from V and 5 from J; bases not matched to a gene: 8. Per the germline V gene, CDR1 is KGHSH and CDR2 is LQKENI. There are 15 residues in the CDR3. This CDR3 is CASSPQNRGLNEQYF. The CDR3 DNA follows: TGTGCCAGCTCACCACAGAACAGGGGTTTAAACGAGCAGTACTTC.

The sample holds many counts of this clonotype. The chain links TRBV3-2 to TRBJ1-2; the table's TRBD1 call for D was not verified on the DNA. TRBV3-2 is tagged as a pseudogene. This CDR3 is 15 amino acids long. CDR3 loop: CASSQDRGGNYGYTF. In DNA, the CDR3 is TGTGCCAGCAGCCAAGACAGGGGGGGAAACTATGGCTACACCTTC.

The chain joins TRBV19 to TRBJ1-2; possible D gene TRBD1, 5 bases. The CDR3 spans 15 residues. CDR1 and CDR2 from the germline V gene are LNHDA and SQIVND (reference sequence). V was clipped by 3 bases and J by 4 bases, with 15 bases between them. The CDR3 reads CASSIEGTIIYGYTF. In DNA form, the CDR3 reads TGTGCCAGTAGTATCGAGGGGACTATTATCTATGGCTACACCTTC.

A note on this clonotype: This could be a read error, since a much larger clone is one nucleotide away. This chain links TRBV3-1 with TRBJ2-7; D is unresolved. V lost 0 bases and J 3 bases, leaving 12 bases between the germline ends. Germline CDR1 reads LGHDT; CDR2 reads YNNKEL (reference sequence). This CDR3 is 15 amino acids long. The CDR3 protein is CASSQELRRLYEQYF. In nucleotides, the CDR3 is TGTGCCAGCAGCCAAGAATTACGCAGGCTCTACGAGCAGTACTTC.

This clonotype was detected a few times. V gene TRBV3-1 combines with J gene TRBJ2-7; 9 bases agree with TRBD1. CDR3 length equals 15 residues. With 3 bases clipped from V and 5 bases from J, the junction kept 8 bases outside the gene matches. The V gene's germline CDR1 is LGHDT and CDR2 YNNKEL (reference sequence). The CDR3 loop reads CASSHSGTGTDEQYF. In DNA, the CDR3 is TGTGCCAGCAGCCACTCCGGGACAGGGACGGACGAGCAGTACTTC.

In its sample, this clonotype was seen a few times. V and J are TRBV15 and TRBJ2-3; D may be TRBD1 (5 bases). The V gene lost 0 bases and the J gene lost 5 bases, with 15 bases spanning the gap. Germline lookup yields CDR1 LNHNV and CDR2 YYDKDF (reference sequence). This CDR3 contains 16 residues. CDR3 coding DNA: TGTGCCACCAGCAGAGATCCCGCGGTGGGGCAAGATACGCAGTATTTT. It is translated as CATSRDPAVGQDTQYF.

This clonotype was counted a few times. The V and J genes are TRBV12-3 or TRBV12-4 and TRBJ2-5; 12 bases map to TRBD2. This CDR3 comprises 15 residues. Germline trimming cut 6 bases from V and 4 bases from J; bases unmatched to any gene: 6. CDR3 DNA: TGTGCCAGCAGGCGGACTAGCGGGGAAGGAGAGACCCAGTACTTC. Amino acid sequence: CASRRTSGEGETQYF.

The sample holds many counts of this clonotype. V is TRBV20-1 and J is TRBJ2-7; D unresolved. This CDR3 is built from 15 residues. V was clipped by 6 bases and J by 2 bases, with 20 bases between them. Germline CDR1 reads DFQATT; CDR2 reads SNEGSKA (reference sequence). The CDR3, as DNA: TGCAGTGCCCCCCCCGGACCTCCTTCCGCCTACGAGCAGTACTTC. Its translation is CSAPPGPPSAYEQYF.